This T cell receptor (beta chain) stems from a study of lymphopenia after photon versus proton radiotherapy. Broader study findings: Oligoclonal CD8+ Temra expansion after nadir drove photon patients' diversity drop. Photon-treated patients lost naive T cells and TCR diversity; proton-treated stayed stable. In patients who died, overall survival fell as post-nadir TCR diversity dropped more.

As for this clone: The antigen remains undetermined.

Profiled with immunoSEQ multiplex PCR; TCRdb holds only in-frame clones, not every one. The data contain 25,000 to 35,000 clones, approximately 92% of them singletons. Per germline, CDR1 MDHEN and CDR2 SYDVKM. The CDR3 totals 13 residues. V shed 8 bases and J 8 bases; nucleotides not matched to a gene: 9. This TCR came from a woman aged 70-85 years with pancreatic cancer. Some clones in this sample may be carry-over from other donors' samples. The chain links TRBV28 to TRBJ1-1, with 9 nucleotides matching TRBD1. Sequencing was performed on peripheral blood, taken from a patient treated with proton-based radiotherapy. DNA for the CDR3: TGTGCCAGCTTCCCTCTCGACAGGGGGGAAGCTTTCTTT. It yields the protein CASFPLDRGEAFF.